These T cell receptor beta chains were read from a single sample in a study of OX40 agonist ivuxolimab in advanced cancers. Repertoires were generated with immunoSEQ multiplex PCR, while TCRdb's copy carries only in-frame clones and drops some. The sample carries approximately 25,000 clones, 77% recorded once. This material consisted of CD4+ or CD8+ T cells sorted from blood, taken in a trial of the OX40 agonist ivuxolimab. These receptors were obtained from an adult with an advanced solid tumor such as melanoma, head and neck, liver or kidney cancer. CDR3s include the opening cysteine and the closing phenylalanine or tryptophan. A D gene is named only where the DNA matches it firmly. Rows give clone size only sometimes, using once, few, many, or a class for an expanded clone.

DNA: TGTGCCAGCAGTTTATTCTTCGGGCAGGGCAATCAGCCCCAGCATTTT
CDR3: CASSLFFGQGNQPQHF
D: -
size: -
V: TRBV27
J: TRBJ1-5

DNA: TGTGCCAGCCAAACAGGGGGCGCGCCGGGAAACACCATATATTTT
CDR3: CASQTGGAPGNTIYF
D: TRBD1
size: few
V: TRBV19
J: TRBJ1-3

DNA: TGTGCCAGCAGCTTCGGGGACAGTCCCTCTGGAAACACCATATATTTT
CDR3: CASSFGDSPSGNTIYF
D: TRBD1
size: once
V: TRBV5-4
J: TRBJ1-3

DNA: TGTGCCAGCAGCTTAGCGGAGGCTCCGCAGTATTTT
CDR3: CASSLAEAPQYF
D: -
size: -
V: TRBV11-2
J: TRBJ2-3

DNA: TGTGCCACCGTGGACAGGGAACAGCCCCAGCATTTT
CDR3: CATVDREQPQHF
D: -
size: -
V: TRBV21-1
J: TRBJ1-5

DNA: TGCGCCAGCAGGCTCGGAGGGAACACTGAAGCTTTCTTT
CDR3: CASRLGGNTEAFF
D: -
size: -
V: TRBV4-3
J: TRBJ1-1

DNA: TGTGCCAGCAGCCTTGGAGAATCGGTCGGCGAAAAACTGTTTTTT
CDR3: CASSLGESVGEKLFF
D: -
size: -
V: TRBV7-9
J: TRBJ1-4

DNA: TGCGCCAGCAGCTTGGGGCAGACTGCAACTAATGAAAAACTGTTTTTT
CDR3: CASSLGQTATNEKLFF
D: -
size: -
V: TRBV5-1
J: TRBJ1-4

DNA: TGTGCCAGCAGCACACACGCCCCTAGCGGGGGGGCCAGTGAGCAGTTCTTC
CDR3: CASSTHAPSGGASEQFF
D: TRBD2
size: -
V: TRBV7-9
J: TRBJ2-1

DNA: TGTGCCAGCAGCTTAGTACGCAATGAGCAGTTCTTC
CDR3: CASSLVRNEQFF
D: -
size: -
V: TRBV7-2
J: TRBJ2-1

DNA: TGCGCCAGCACCCCCGCTTCCTACAATGAGCAGTTCTTC
CDR3: CASTPASYNEQFF
D: -
size: -
V: TRBV5-1
J: TRBJ2-1

DNA: TGTGCCAGCAGCTCGGGGAGCTCCTACGAGCAGTACTTC
CDR3: CASSSGSSYEQYF
D: -
size: -
V: TRBV11-3
J: TRBJ2-7

DNA: TGCGCCAGCAGGGGGGGCCAGGCACAGAGGCATTTT
CDR3: CASRGGQAQRHF
D: -
size: few
V: TRBV5-1
J: TRBJ1-5

DNA: TGTGCCAGCACCTTTTCGGGGCTTATATACAATGAGCAGTTCTTC
CDR3: CASTFSGLIYNEQFF
D: -
size: once
V: TRBV7-2
J: TRBJ2-1

DNA: TGTGCCAGCAGTTTAGCGGGGTGGGCCTACGAGCAGTACTTC
CDR3: CASSLAGWAYEQYF
D: TRBD2
size: few
V: TRBV5-6
J: TRBJ2-7

DNA: TGTGCCAGCAGCTTAGCATGGTCCTACGAGCAGTACTTC
CDR3: CASSLAWSYEQYF
D: -
size: -
V: TRBV7-2
J: TRBJ2-7

DNA: TGTGCCAGCAGCCAAAATCTCAGGGGAGGCCTCACAGATACGCAGTATTTT
CDR3: CASSQNLRGGLTDTQYF
D: -
size: -
V: TRBV14
J: TRBJ2-3

DNA: TGTGCCAGCAGTCCCCTACGGGGCGGCCAAGAGACCCAGTACTTC
CDR3: CASSPLRGGQETQYF
D: -
size: -
V: TRBV2
J: TRBJ2-5

DNA: TGCGCCAGCAGCTCGTTCAGAGGGGCCCAGGGAGGCCAGTACTTC
CDR3: CASSSFRGAQGGQYF
D: -
size: few
V: TRBV5-1
J: TRBJ2-7

DNA: TGTGCCAGCGGTGGACAGGGGATGTCACCCCTCCACTTT
CDR3: CASGGQGMSPLHF
D: TRBD1
size: -
V: TRBV6-5
J: TRBJ1-6

DNA: TGCGCCAGCAGCTCGCCGGGACAGGGACCAAGTAACTATGGCTACACCTTC
CDR3: CASSSPGQGPSNYGYTF
D: TRBD1
size: -
V: TRBV5-1
J: TRBJ1-2

DNA: TGTGCCAGTGGTCGGACCCTGAACACTGAAGCTTTCTTT
CDR3: CASGRTLNTEAFF
D: -
size: -
V: TRBV19
J: TRBJ1-1

DNA: TGTGCCAGCAGCTTTGTAGGTTCCGGGGAGCTGTTTTTT
CDR3: CASSFVGSGELFF
D: -
size: -
V: TRBV7-3
J: TRBJ2-2

DNA: TGTGCCAGCAGCGCCACAGGTGCGGATCAGCCCCAGCATTTT
CDR3: CASSATGADQPQHF
D: -
size: -
V: TRBV2
J: TRBJ1-5

DNA: TGTGCCAGCAGCAAAGTCATAGGACAGGGGGATACTGAAGCTTTCTTT
CDR3: CASSKVIGQGDTEAFF
D: -
size: -
V: TRBV21-1
J: TRBJ1-1

DNA: TGTGCCAGCAGCGTAGACAGGGTGGAGACCCAGTACTTC
CDR3: CASSVDRVETQYF
D: TRBD1
size: -
V: TRBV4-2
J: TRBJ2-5

DNA: TGCGCCAGCAGCCCACGGGACAGCTGGGAGACCCAGTACTTC
CDR3: CASSPRDSWETQYF
D: TRBD1
size: few
V: TRBV5-1
J: TRBJ2-5

DNA: TGTGCCAGCAGTTACTCGGGGTGGGGGGACGAGCAGTACTTC
CDR3: CASSYSGWGDEQYF
D: -
size: -
V: TRBV6-5
J: TRBJ2-7

DNA: TGTGCCAGCAGCTTATACCAGGGACAAGAGACCCAGTACTTC
CDR3: CASSLYQGQETQYF
D: -
size: -
V: TRBV5-4
J: TRBJ2-5

DNA: TGTGCCAGCAGTAGCGGGACTGGCCTAACTAGCACAGATACGCAGTATTTT
CDR3: CASSSGTGLTSTDTQYF
D: TRBD2
size: -
V: TRBV5-8
J: TRBJ2-3

DNA: TGTGCCAGCAGTTCCGGGACAACGGGTGAAGCTTTCTTT
CDR3: CASSSGTTGEAFF
D: -
size: few
V: TRBV6-4
J: TRBJ1-1

DNA: TGTGCCACTTGGGAGGACAGGAACACTGAAGCTTTCTTT
CDR3: CATWEDRNTEAFF
D: -
size: -
V: TRBV5-3
J: TRBJ1-1

DNA: TGTGCCTGGAGTGTACTCGGGGTCTCCTACGAGCAGTACTTC
CDR3: CAWSVLGVSYEQYF
D: -
size: -
V: TRBV30
J: TRBJ2-7

DNA: TGTGCCAGCAGCCCCAAGGGAGGTGCGGGTGGGAACACTGAAGCTTTCTTT
CDR3: CASSPKGGAGGNTEAFF
D: -
size: -
V: TRBV7-9
J: TRBJ1-1

DNA: TGCGCCAGCAGCCAAGGTACAGGGGGCTCCTACGAGCAGTACTTC
CDR3: CASSQGTGGSYEQYF
D: TRBD1
size: -
V: TRBV4-3
J: TRBJ2-7

DNA: TGTGCCAGCAGCCCGCGGACGGAGAATGAGCAGTTCTTC
CDR3: CASSPRTENEQFF
D: -
size: -
V: TRBV7-2
J: TRBJ2-1

DNA: TGTGCCAGCAGTGGAAGCGGGGGCTCCTACAATGAGCAGTTCTTC
CDR3: CASSGSGGSYNEQFF
D: TRBD2
size: -
V: TRBV28
J: TRBJ2-1

DNA: TGTGCCATCAGACCCGCGGGGATCCAAGAGACCCAGTACTTC
CDR3: CAIRPAGIQETQYF
D: -
size: -
V: TRBV10-3
J: TRBJ2-5

DNA: TGTGCCAGCAGTCGCAGGACAGGGCAAAATCAGCCCCAGCATTTT
CDR3: CASSRRTGQNQPQHF
D: TRBD1
size: few
V: TRBV7-6
J: TRBJ1-5

DNA: TGCGCCAGCAGCCAAACTACCGCAAAACTAGCGGGAGGTTACAATGAGCAGTTCTTC
CDR3: CASSQTTAKLAGGYNEQFF
D: TRBD2
size: -
V: TRBV4-3
J: TRBJ2-1

DNA: TGTGCCAGCAGCTTACCAACAGGGGATAGCGAGCAGTACTTC
CDR3: CASSLPTGDSEQYF
D: TRBD1
size: -
V: TRBV5-4
J: TRBJ2-7

DNA: TGTGCCAGCACCGTCGCATTGACAGGGGGCGAGCAGTACTTC
CDR3: CASTVALTGGEQYF
D: TRBD1
size: -
V: TRBV9
J: TRBJ2-7

DNA: TGTGCCAGCAGCTTAAAAACAGGGACAGTAAACACCATATATTTT
CDR3: CASSLKTGTVNTIYF
D: TRBD1
size: once
V: TRBV7-2
J: TRBJ1-3

DNA: TGTGCCAACCGGGACAGGGGGGACCACGAGCAGTACTTC
CDR3: CANRDRGDHEQYF
D: TRBD1
size: -
V: TRBV5-5
J: TRBJ2-7

DNA: TGTGCCAGCAGCCTCAGAGCGCCGGGACAGCGGGGCTCCTACGAGCAGTACTTC
CDR3: CASSLRAPGQRGSYEQYF
D: -
size: few
V: TRBV14
J: TRBJ2-7

DNA: TGTGCCAGCAGCCGAGGGCAAGGTACGGGTGAGCAGTACTTC
CDR3: CASSRGQGTGEQYF
D: -
size: -
V: TRBV11-3
J: TRBJ2-7

DNA: TGTGCCAGCAGTAGGTACACTAGCGGGAGTTCGACTAGGGAGCAGTACTTC
CDR3: CASSRYTSGSSTREQYF
D: TRBD2
size: -
V: TRBV28
J: TRBJ2-7

DNA: TGCGCCAGCAGCCCGAACGGTGGTATCGCCAATCAGCCCCAGCATTTT
CDR3: CASSPNGGIANQPQHF
D: -
size: -
V: TRBV5-1
J: TRBJ1-5

DNA: TGTGCCAGCAGCTTAGCGGTGCCGGGGGCCCACACAGATACGCAGTATTTT
CDR3: CASSLAVPGAHTDTQYF
D: -
size: -
V: TRBV7-2
J: TRBJ2-3

DNA: TGTGCCAGCAGCGTCGGTCTGGCGGGAGTAACCGAGCAGTACTTC
CDR3: CASSVGLAGVTEQYF
D: TRBD2
size: -
V: TRBV5-5
J: TRBJ2-7

DNA: TGTGCCAGCTCACCCAACACGGATACGCAGTATTTT
CDR3: CASSPNTDTQYF
D: -
size: -
V: TRBV18
J: TRBJ2-3